The rows below give T cell receptor beta chains drawn from one sample of a study of Ad26.COV2.S vaccination and SARS-CoV-2 variants. Some clones are missing from TCRdb's copy, which holds only in-frame ones; the method was immunoSEQ multiplex PCR. In the table there are about 480,000 clones, around 85% of which are singletons. The sample here was peripheral blood, taken in a trial of Ad26.COV2.S vaccine versus placebo. Every receptor here comes from a person between 18 and 60 years old who received the Ad26.COV2.S COVID-19 vaccine or a placebo. Both conserved end residues are part of each CDR3. The D gene is left open where the match is weak. Size is omitted from some rows. Given values are once, few, many or a class for expanded clones.

D gene: .; V gene: TRBV28; J gene: TRBJ2-5; clone size: .; CDR3 protein: CASSLIGGLGTQYF; CDR3 DNA: TGTGCCAGCAGTTTAATCGGGGGACTCGGGACCCAGTACTTC
D gene: TRBD1; V gene: TRBV6-5; J gene: TRBJ1-2; clone size: .; CDR3 protein: CASSYSFQGAGYTF; CDR3 DNA: TGTGCCAGCAGTTACTCGTTCCAGGGGGCTGGCTACACCTTC
D gene: TRBD2; V gene: TRBV5-4; J gene: TRBJ2-1; clone size: .; CDR3 protein: CASSVASGLNYNEQFF; CDR3 DNA: TGTGCCAGCAGCGTAGCTAGCGGGCTAAACTACAATGAGCAGTTCTTC
D gene: .; V gene: TRBV5-1; J gene: TRBJ1-2; clone size: .; CDR3 protein: CASSLAGTVSGGYTF; CDR3 DNA: TGCGCCAGCAGCTTGGCGGGGACCGTATCTGGTGGCTACACCTTC
D gene: .; V gene: TRBV24-1; J gene: TRBJ2-7; clone size: .; CDR3 protein: CATSDLVIFRYEQYF; CDR3 DNA: TGTGCCACCAGTGATTTGGTCATATTCAGGTACGAGCAGTACTTC
D gene: .; V gene: TRBV3-1/TRBV3-2; J gene: TRBJ2-5; clone size: .; CDR3 protein: CASSQEASRETQYF; CDR3 DNA: TGTGCCAGCAGCCAAGAGGCTAGCAGAGAGACCCAGTACTTC
D gene: .; V gene: TRBV21-1; J gene: TRBJ2-3; clone size: .; CDR3 protein: CASSKPSLARSPDSADTQYF; CDR3 DNA: TGTGCCAGCAGCAAACCCTCTCTAGCGAGATCCCCCGATAGCGCAGATACGCAGTATTTT
D gene: TRBD1; V gene: TRBV10-3; J gene: TRBJ2-3; clone size: .; CDR3 protein: CAISGYGQGISDTQYF; CDR3 DNA: TGTGCCATCAGTGGGTACGGACAGGGTATTTCAGATACGCAGTATTTT
D gene: .; V gene: TRBV27; J gene: TRBJ2-1; clone size: .; CDR3 protein: CASRPGPKQGPSSYNEQFF; CDR3 DNA: TGTGCCAGCAGGCCGGGACCCAAACAGGGCCCCAGCTCCTACAATGAGCAGTTCTTC
D gene: TRBD2; V gene: TRBV28; J gene: TRBJ2-1; clone size: .; CDR3 protein: CASSPPGLAGSGEQFF; CDR3 DNA: TGTGCCAGCAGTCCGCCGGGACTAGCGGGGTCGGGTGAGCAGTTCTTC
D gene: .; V gene: TRBV29-1; J gene: TRBJ2-2; clone size: .; CDR3 protein: CSVAGAGELFF; CDR3 DNA: TGCAGCGTTGCAGGGGCCGGGGAGCTGTTTTTT
D gene: TRBD2; V gene: TRBV5-1; J gene: TRBJ2-1; clone size: .; CDR3 protein: CASSVVQLAGAPEQFF; CDR3 DNA: TGCGCCAGCAGCGTAGTTCAACTAGCGGGAGCCCCTGAGCAGTTCTTC
D gene: .; V gene: TRBV9; J gene: TRBJ2-2; clone size: .; CDR3 protein: CASSPLGGGAGELFF; CDR3 DNA: TGTGCCAGCAGCCCTCTAGGAGGCGGCGCCGGGGAGCTGTTTTTT
D gene: TRBD2; V gene: TRBV3-1/TRBV3-2; J gene: TRBJ2-5; clone size: .; CDR3 protein: CASSQWTSYYQETQYF; CDR3 DNA: TGTGCCAGCAGCCAATGGACTAGCTATTACCAAGAGACCCAGTACTTC
D gene: .; V gene: TRBV12-3/TRBV12-4; J gene: TRBJ2-7; clone size: .; CDR3 protein: CASSSGQRQYF; CDR3 DNA: TGTGCCAGCAGTTCAGGGCAACGGCAGTACTTC
D gene: .; V gene: TRBV27; J gene: TRBJ1-1; clone size: .; CDR3 protein: CASSWGSNTEAFF; CDR3 DNA: TGTGCCAGCAGTTGGGGCTCAAACACTGAAGCTTTCTTT
D gene: TRBD2; V gene: TRBV30; J gene: TRBJ2-1; clone size: .; CDR3 protein: CAWSTGTSRFF; CDR3 DNA: TGTGCCTGGAGTACCGGGACTAGTCGGTTCTTC
D gene: .; V gene: TRBV15; J gene: TRBJ1-2; clone size: once; CDR3 protein: CATSIPTVRGYTF; CDR3 DNA: TGTGCCACCTCTATCCCAACGGTCCGTGGCTACACCTTC
D gene: .; V gene: TRBV28; J gene: TRBJ1-1; clone size: .; CDR3 protein: CASRFGATEAFF; CDR3 DNA: TGTGCCAGCAGATTCGGGGCCACTGAAGCTTTCTTT
D gene: .; V gene: TRBV7-2; J gene: TRBJ2-3; clone size: .; CDR3 protein: CASSLGSTGSTQYF; CDR3 DNA: TGTGCCAGCAGCTTAGGTAGCACGGGCTCAACGCAGTATTTT
D gene: .; V gene: TRBV19; J gene: TRBJ2-7; clone size: .; CDR3 protein: CASSAQGGTLLYEQYF; CDR3 DNA: TGTGCCAGTAGTGCCCAAGGGGGGACTCTTCTCTACGAGCAGTACTTC
D gene: TRBD2; V gene: TRBV30; J gene: TRBJ2-2; clone size: few; CDR3 protein: CAWRHGGSGELFF; CDR3 DNA: TGTGCCTGGAGGCACGGGGGGTCCGGGGAGCTGTTTTTT
D gene: TRBD1; V gene: TRBV2; J gene: TRBJ2-5; clone size: .; CDR3 protein: CASSGDRVVQETQYF; CDR3 DNA: TGTGCCAGCAGTGGGGACAGGGTGGTCCAAGAGACCCAGTACTTC
D gene: .; V gene: TRBV30; J gene: TRBJ2-3; clone size: .; CDR3 protein: CAWSGGARSTDTQYF; CDR3 DNA: TGTGCCTGGAGTGGTGGGGCTAGGAGCACAGATACGCAGTATTTT
D gene: .; V gene: TRBV19; J gene: TRBJ2-1; clone size: .; CDR3 protein: CASSIAEGVREQFF; CDR3 DNA: TGTGCCAGTAGTATAGCTGAGGGAGTACGGGAGCAGTTCTTC
D gene: .; V gene: TRBV6-5; J gene: TRBJ1-2; clone size: .; CDR3 protein: CASSYLGQYGYTF; CDR3 DNA: TGTGCCAGCAGTTACTTGGGGCAGTACGGCTACACCTTC
D gene: TRBD2; V gene: TRBV20-1; J gene: TRBJ2-3; clone size: .; CDR3 protein: CSASTASGRSDTQYF; CDR3 DNA: TGCAGTGCTAGTACGGCTAGCGGGAGATCAGATACGCAGTATTTT
D gene: .; V gene: TRBV19; J gene: TRBJ2-7; clone size: .; CDR3 protein: CASSTPVGHSYEQYF; CDR3 DNA: TGTGCCAGTAGTACCCCGGTCGGCCATTCCTACGAGCAGTACTTC
D gene: .; V gene: TRBV28; J gene: TRBJ2-5; clone size: .; CDR3 protein: CASSTSGVGEETQYF; CDR3 DNA: TGTGCCAGCAGTACCTCGGGGGTGGGGGAAGAGACCCAGTACTTC
D gene: .; V gene: TRBV5-1; J gene: TRBJ1-1; clone size: .; CDR3 protein: CASRRDQYTEAFF; CDR3 DNA: TGCGCCAGCAGGAGGGATCAGTACACTGAAGCTTTCTTT
D gene: .; V gene: TRBV9; J gene: TRBJ2-5; clone size: few; CDR3 protein: CASSASFQETQYF; CDR3 DNA: TGTGCCAGCAGCGCTAGTTTCCAAGAGACCCAGTACTTC
D gene: .; V gene: TRBV6-2/TRBV6-3; J gene: TRBJ2-7; clone size: .; CDR3 protein: CASSYQGPSYEQYF; CDR3 DNA: TGTGCCAGCAGTTACCAGGGGCCCTCCTACGAGCAGTACTTC
D gene: TRBD2; V gene: TRBV27; J gene: TRBJ2-3; clone size: .; CDR3 protein: CASKMVAGGGADTQYF; CDR3 DNA: TGTGCCAGCAAAATGGTAGCGGGAGGAGGGGCAGATACGCAGTATTTT
D gene: .; V gene: TRBV6-6; J gene: TRBJ1-1; clone size: .; CDR3 protein: CASERHTEAFF; CDR3 DNA: TGTGCCAGCGAGCGTCACACTGAAGCTTTCTTT
D gene: TRBD1; V gene: TRBV3-1/TRBV3-2; J gene: TRBJ1-1; clone size: .; CDR3 protein: CASSQPTGTEAFF; CDR3 DNA: TGTGCCAGCAGCCAACCGACAGGGACTGAAGCTTTCTTT
D gene: .; V gene: TRBV30; J gene: TRBJ2-3; clone size: .; CDR3 protein: CAWSATDWADTQYF; CDR3 DNA: TGTGCCTGGAGTGCGACTGACTGGGCGGATACGCAGTATTTT
D gene: .; V gene: TRBV3-1/TRBV3-2; J gene: TRBJ2-2; clone size: once; CDR3 protein: CASSQDVTERRELFF; CDR3 DNA: TGTGCCAGCAGCCAAGATGTCACGGAAAGGAGGGAGCTGTTTTTT
D gene: TRBD1; V gene: TRBV19; J gene: TRBJ2-7; clone size: .; CDR3 protein: CASSPGQVSYEQYF; CDR3 DNA: TGTGCCAGTAGTCCCGGACAGGTCTCCTACGAGCAGTACTTC
D gene: TRBD1; V gene: TRBV29-1; J gene: TRBJ1-2; clone size: .; CDR3 protein: CSVEGSQGAANYGYTF; CDR3 DNA: TGCAGCGTTGAGGGCAGTCAGGGGGCAGCTAACTATGGCTACACCTTC
D gene: TRBD2; V gene: TRBV20-1; J gene: TRBJ2-1; clone size: .; CDR3 protein: CSASSGSTYNEQFF; CDR3 DNA: TGCAGTGCTAGTAGCGGGAGTACCTACAATGAGCAGTTCTTC
D gene: .; V gene: TRBV10-3; J gene: TRBJ2-3; clone size: .; CDR3 protein: CASQAGGSSDTQYF; CDR3 DNA: TGTGCCTCCCAGGCAGGAGGGTCTTCAGATACGCAGTATTTT
D gene: .; V gene: TRBV19; J gene: TRBJ2-2; clone size: once; CDR3 protein: CASSTGPGELFF; CDR3 DNA: TGTGCCAGTAGTACGGGACCCGGGGAGCTGTTTTTT
D gene: TRBD1; V gene: TRBV11-3; J gene: TRBJ2-1; clone size: .; CDR3 protein: CASSFSGGNEQFF; CDR3 DNA: TGTGCCAGCAGCTTCTCAGGGGGTAATGAGCAGTTCTTC
D gene: TRBD2; V gene: TRBV7-9; J gene: TRBJ2-1; clone size: .; CDR3 protein: CASSLKSAGEIF; CDR3 DNA: TGTGCCAGCAGCCTAAAAAGTGCGGGAGAGATCTTC
D gene: .; V gene: TRBV19; J gene: TRBJ1-5; clone size: .; CDR3 protein: CASSTRLGGQPQHF; CDR3 DNA: TGTGCCAGTAGTACTCGTCTGGGGGGACAGCCCCAGCATTTT
D gene: .; V gene: TRBV15; J gene: TRBJ1-1; clone size: .; CDR3 protein: CATSRGRDTEAFF; CDR3 DNA: TGTGCCACCAGCAGAGGCAGGGACACTGAAGCTTTCTTT
D gene: TRBD1; V gene: TRBV11-2; J gene: TRBJ2-7; clone size: .; CDR3 protein: CASSLDLQGARFVQYF; CDR3 DNA: TGTGCCAGCAGCTTAGATTTACAGGGGGCGCGTTTTGTGCAGTACTTC